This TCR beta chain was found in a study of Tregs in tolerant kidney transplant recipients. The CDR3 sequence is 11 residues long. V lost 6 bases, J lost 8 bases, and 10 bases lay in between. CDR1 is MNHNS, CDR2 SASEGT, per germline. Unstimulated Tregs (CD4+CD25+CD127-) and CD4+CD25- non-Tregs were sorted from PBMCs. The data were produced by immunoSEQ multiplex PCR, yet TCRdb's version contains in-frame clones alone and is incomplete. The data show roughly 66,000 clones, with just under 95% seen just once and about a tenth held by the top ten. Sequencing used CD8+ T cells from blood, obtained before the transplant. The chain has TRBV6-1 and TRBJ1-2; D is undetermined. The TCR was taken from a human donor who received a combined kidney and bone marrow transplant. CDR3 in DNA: TGTGCCAGCAGCGCACGGGGAGGCTACACCTTC. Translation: CASSARGGYTF.